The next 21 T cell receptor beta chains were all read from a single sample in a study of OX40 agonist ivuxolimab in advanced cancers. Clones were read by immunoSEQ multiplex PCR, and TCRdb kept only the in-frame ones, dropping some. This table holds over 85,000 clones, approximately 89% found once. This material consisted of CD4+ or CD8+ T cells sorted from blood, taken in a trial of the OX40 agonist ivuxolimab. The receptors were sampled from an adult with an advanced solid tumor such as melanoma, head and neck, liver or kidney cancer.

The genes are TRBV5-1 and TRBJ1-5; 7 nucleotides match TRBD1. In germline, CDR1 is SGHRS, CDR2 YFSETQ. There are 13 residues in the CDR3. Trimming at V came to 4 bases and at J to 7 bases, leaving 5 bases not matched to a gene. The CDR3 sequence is CASSPRGQQPQHF. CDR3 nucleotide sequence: TGCGCCAGCAGCCCAAGGGGGCAACAGCCCCAGCATTTT.

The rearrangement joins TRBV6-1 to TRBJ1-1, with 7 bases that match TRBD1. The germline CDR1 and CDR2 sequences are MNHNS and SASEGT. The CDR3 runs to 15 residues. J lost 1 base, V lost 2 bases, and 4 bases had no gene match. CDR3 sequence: CASSETGVGNTEAFF. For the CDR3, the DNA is TGTGCCAGCAGTGAAACAGGGGTGGGGAACACTGAAGCTTTCTTT.

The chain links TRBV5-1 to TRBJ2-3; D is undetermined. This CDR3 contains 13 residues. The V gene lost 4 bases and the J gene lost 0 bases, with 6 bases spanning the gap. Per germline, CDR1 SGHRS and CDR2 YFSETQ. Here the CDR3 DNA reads TGCGCCAGCAGCCTATCTAGCACAGATACGCAGTATTTT. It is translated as CASSLSSTDTQYF.

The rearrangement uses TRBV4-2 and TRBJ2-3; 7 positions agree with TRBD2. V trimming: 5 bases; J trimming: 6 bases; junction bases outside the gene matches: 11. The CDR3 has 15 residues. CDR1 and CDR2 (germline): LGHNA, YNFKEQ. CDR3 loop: CASSLGGTPADTQYF. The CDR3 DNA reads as TGTGCCAGCAGCTTGGGAGGGACTCCGGCGGATACGCAGTATTTT.

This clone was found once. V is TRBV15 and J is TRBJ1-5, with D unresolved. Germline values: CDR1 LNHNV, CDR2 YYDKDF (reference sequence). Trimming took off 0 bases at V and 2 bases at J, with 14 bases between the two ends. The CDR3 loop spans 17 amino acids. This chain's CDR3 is CATSRDRPDRGNQPQHF. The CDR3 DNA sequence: TGTGCCACCAGCAGAGATCGACCCGACCGAGGCAATCAGCCCCAGCATTTT.

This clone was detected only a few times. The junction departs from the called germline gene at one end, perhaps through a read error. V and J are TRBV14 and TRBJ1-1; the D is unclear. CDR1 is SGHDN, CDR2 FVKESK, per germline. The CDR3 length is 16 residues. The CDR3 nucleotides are TGTGCCAGCAGCCAACTGAGAGGGCTGGTGAATACTGAAGCTTTCTTT. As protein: CASSQLRGLVNTEAFF.

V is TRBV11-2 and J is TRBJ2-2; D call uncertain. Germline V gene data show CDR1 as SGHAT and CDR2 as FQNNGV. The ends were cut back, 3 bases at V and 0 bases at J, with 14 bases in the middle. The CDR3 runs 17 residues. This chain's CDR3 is CASSLETHTSNTGELFF. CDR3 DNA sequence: TGTGCCAGCAGCTTGGAAACCCATACCTCGAACACCGGGGAGCTGTTTTTT.

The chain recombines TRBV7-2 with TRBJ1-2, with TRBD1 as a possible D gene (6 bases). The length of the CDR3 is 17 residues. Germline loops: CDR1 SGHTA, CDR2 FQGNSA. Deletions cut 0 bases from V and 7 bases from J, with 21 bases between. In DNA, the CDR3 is TGTGCCAGCAGCTTAGCGGGCCCGGGCTCTTGGGGGCCTGGCTACACCTTC. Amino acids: CASSLAGPGSWGPGYTF.

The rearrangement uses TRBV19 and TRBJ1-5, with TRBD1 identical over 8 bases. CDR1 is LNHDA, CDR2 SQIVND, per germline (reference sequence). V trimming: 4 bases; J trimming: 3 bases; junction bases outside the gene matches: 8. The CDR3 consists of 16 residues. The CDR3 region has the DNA TGTGCCAGTAGTACCCGGGGACAGGCCCTCAATCAGCCCCAGCATTTT. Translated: CASSTRGQALNQPQHF.

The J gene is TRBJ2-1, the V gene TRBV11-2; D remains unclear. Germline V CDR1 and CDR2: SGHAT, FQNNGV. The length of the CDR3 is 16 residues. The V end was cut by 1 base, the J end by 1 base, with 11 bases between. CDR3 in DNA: TGTGCCAGCAGCTTAGGAGCCGCGGAATCCTACAATGAGCAGTTCTTC. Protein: CASSLGAAESYNEQFF.

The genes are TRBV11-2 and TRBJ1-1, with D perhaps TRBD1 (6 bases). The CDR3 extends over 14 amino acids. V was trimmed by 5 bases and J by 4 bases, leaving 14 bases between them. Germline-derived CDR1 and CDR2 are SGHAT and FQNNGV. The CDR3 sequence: CASSAMTGPTEAFF. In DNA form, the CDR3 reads TGTGCCAGCAGCGCGATGACAGGCCCCACTGAAGCTTTCTTT.

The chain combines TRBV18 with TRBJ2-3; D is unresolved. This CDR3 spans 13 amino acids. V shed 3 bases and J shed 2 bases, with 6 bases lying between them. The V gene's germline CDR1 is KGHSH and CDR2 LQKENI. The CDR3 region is CASSPTPTDTQYF. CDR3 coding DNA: TGTGCCAGCTCACCGACCCCCACAGATACGCAGTATTTT.

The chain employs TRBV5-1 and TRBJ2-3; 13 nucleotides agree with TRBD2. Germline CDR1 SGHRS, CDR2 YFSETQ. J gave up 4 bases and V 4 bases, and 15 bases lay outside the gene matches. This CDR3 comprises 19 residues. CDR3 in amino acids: CASSLDTSGRAEGADTQYF. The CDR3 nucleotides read TGCGCCAGCAGCCTAGATACTAGCGGGAGGGCAGAGGGAGCAGATACGCAGTATTTT.

This CDR3 reads CASSLSGRVEETQYF. CDR3 sequence (DNA): TGTGCCAGCAGCTTATCCGGCCGAGTAGAAGAGACCCAGTACTTC. The rearrangement links TRBV7-3 to TRBJ2-5; D not resolved. The CDR3 consists of 15 residues. The V end was cut by 2 bases, the J end by 3 bases, with 13 bases between. Germline CDR1 SGHTA, CDR2 FQGTGA.

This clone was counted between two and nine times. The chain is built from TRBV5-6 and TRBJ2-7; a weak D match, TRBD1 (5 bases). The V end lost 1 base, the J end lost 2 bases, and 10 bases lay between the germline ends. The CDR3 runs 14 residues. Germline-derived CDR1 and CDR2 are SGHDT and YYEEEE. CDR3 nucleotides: TGTGCCAGCAGCTTGTTAGGGGCCCCCTACGAGCAGTACTTC. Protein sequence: CASSLLGAPYEQYF.

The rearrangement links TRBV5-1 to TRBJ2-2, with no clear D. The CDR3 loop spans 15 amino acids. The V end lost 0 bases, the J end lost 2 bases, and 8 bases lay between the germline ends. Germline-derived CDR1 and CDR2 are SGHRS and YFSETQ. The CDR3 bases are TGCGCCAGCAGCTTGGATACAGCCAACACCGGGGAGCTGTTTTTT. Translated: CASSLDTANTGELFF.

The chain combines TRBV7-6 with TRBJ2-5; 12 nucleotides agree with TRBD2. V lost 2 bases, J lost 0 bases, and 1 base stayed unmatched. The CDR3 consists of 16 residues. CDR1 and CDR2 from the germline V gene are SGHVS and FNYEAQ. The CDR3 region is CASSLRLAGDQETQYF. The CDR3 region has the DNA TGTGCCAGCAGCTTACGACTAGCGGGAGACCAAGAGACCCAGTACTTC.

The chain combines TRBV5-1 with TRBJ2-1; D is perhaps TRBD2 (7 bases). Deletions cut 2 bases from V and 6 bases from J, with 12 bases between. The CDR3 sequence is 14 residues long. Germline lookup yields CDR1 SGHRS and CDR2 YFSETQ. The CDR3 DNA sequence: TGCGCCAGCAGCTTTGTGGCGGGGGCCAATGAGCAGTTCTTC. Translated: CASSFVAGANEQFF.

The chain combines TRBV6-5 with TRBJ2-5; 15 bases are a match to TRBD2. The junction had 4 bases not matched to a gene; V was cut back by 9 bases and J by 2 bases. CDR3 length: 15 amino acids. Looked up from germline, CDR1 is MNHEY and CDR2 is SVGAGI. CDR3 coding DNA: TGTGCCAGGGAGGGACTAGCGGGGGGACAAGAGACCCAGTACTTC. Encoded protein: CAREGLAGGQETQYF.

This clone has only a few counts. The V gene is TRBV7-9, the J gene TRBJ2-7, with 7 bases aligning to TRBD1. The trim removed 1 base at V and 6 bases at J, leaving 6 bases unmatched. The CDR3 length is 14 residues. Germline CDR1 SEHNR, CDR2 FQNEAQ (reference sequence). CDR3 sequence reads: CASSLEDRVSEQYF. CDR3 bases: TGTGCCAGCAGCTTAGAAGACAGGGTGAGCGAGCAGTACTTC.

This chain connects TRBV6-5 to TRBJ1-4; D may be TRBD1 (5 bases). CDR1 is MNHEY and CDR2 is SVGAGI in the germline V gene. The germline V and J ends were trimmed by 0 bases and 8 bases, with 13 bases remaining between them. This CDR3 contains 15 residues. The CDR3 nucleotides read TGTGCCAGCAGTTACTCGGGGCTAAAGGGAGAAAAACTGTTTTTT. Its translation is CASSYSGLKGEKLFF.